The clone carrying this TCR beta chain has only a few counts. The germline CDR1 and CDR2 sequences are SGHNT and YYREEE (reference sequence). The CDR3 runs to 12 residues. V was shortened by 2 bases and J by 8 bases, with 10 bases between the two germline ends. TCRdb re-called the 5' RACE reads with MiXCR, one entry per CDR3 protein. The sample yields under 8,500 distinct CDR3 sequences, roughly half seen once. V gene TRBV5-4 combines with J gene TRBJ1-1, with a possible D match to TRBD1 (5 bases). The receptor comes from a female donor with breast cancer. Material: memory CD4+ T cells sorted from a lymph node. As to subset: memory CD4+ T cells, CD4+CD45RO+CD25-. The CDR3 loop reads CASSFGQGEAFF. The CDR3 nucleotides read TGTGCCAGCAGCTTCGGGCAGGGCGAAGCTTTCTTT.